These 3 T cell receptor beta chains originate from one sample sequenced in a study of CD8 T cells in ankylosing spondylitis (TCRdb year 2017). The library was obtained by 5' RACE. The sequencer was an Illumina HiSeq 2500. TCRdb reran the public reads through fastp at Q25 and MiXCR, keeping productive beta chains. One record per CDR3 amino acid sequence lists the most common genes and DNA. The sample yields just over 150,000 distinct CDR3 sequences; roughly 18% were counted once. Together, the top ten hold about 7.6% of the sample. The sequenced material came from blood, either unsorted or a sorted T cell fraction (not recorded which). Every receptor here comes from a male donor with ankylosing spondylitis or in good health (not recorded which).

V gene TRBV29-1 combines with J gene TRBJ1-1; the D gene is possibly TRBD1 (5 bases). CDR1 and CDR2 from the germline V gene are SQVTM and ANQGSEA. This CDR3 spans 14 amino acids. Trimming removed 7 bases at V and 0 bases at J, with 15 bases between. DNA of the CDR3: TGCAGCGCTATCGTCGACAGCATGAACACTGAAGCTTTCTTT. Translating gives CSAIVDSMNTEAFF.

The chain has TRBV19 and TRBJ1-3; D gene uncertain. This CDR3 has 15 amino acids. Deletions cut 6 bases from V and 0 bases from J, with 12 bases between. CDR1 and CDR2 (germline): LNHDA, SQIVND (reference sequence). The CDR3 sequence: CASRSTGYSGNTIYF. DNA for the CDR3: TGTGCCAGTAGAAGTACGGGATACTCTGGAAACACCATATATTTT. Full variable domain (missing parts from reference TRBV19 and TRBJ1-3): DGGITQSPKYLFRKEGQNVTLSCEQNLNHDAMYWYRQDPGQGLRLIYYSQIVNDFQKGDIAEGYSVSREKKESFPLTVTSAQKNPTAFYLCASRSTGYSGNTIYFGEGSWLTVV.

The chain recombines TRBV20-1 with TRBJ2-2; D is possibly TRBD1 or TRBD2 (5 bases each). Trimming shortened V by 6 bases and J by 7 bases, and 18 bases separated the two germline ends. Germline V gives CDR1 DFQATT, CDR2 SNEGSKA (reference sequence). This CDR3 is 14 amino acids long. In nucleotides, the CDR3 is TGCAGTGCCTGGGGGACCGGGATTAACGGGGAGCTGTTTTTT. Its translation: CSAWGTGINGELFF.